This T cell receptor (beta chain) was recorded in a study of T cell changes during pregnancy in multiple sclerosis. Here immunoSEQ multiplex PCR was the method, and the copy in TCRdb shows in-frame clones only, minus some. The profile shows tens of thousands of clones, around 92% of them singletons. The CDR3 loop spans 16 amino acids. Germline V gene data show CDR1 as LGHNA and CDR2 as YSLEER. Losses at the gene ends were 0 bases for V and 7 bases for J; bases not matched to a gene: 8. This clonotype was obtained from a female donor with multiple sclerosis, enrolled in a pregnancy study. This specimen consisted of peripheral blood, obtained after pregnancy. The genes are TRBV4-3 and TRBJ2-1; 8 bases match TRBD2. The CDR3 DNA sequence: TGCGCCAGCAGCCAAGAGGCGGGGGGTAGGGGAAATGAGCAGTTCTTC. Translation gives CASSQEAGGRGNEQFF.